A single sample is the source of the 11 T cell receptor beta chains below, sequenced in a study of cytomegalovirus exposure and HLA in healthy donors. Assay used: immunoSEQ multiplex PCR; TCRdb lists only in-frame clones, some missing. The sample includes under 150,000 clones, 85% to 90% seen only once; the top ten take 8.7%. The sequenced sample was PBMCs. These receptors were collected from a man aged 18-30 years in good health and CMV-seropositive.

The rearrangement links TRBV5-1 to TRBJ1-5, with a weak D call TRBD1 (5 bases). The germline V and J ends were trimmed by 0 bases and 9 bases, with 13 bases remaining between them. Germline-derived CDR1 and CDR2 are SGHRS and YFSETQ. The CDR3 totals 14 residues. The CDR3 bases are TGCGCCAGCAGCTTGGGGCAGGGAGGAGGGCCCCAGCATTTT. Amino acid sequence: CASSLGQGGGPQHF.

The V call is TRBV5-1, the J call TRBJ2-2; D is undetermined. The CDR3 is made up of 14 amino acids. In germline, CDR1 is SGHRS, CDR2 YFSETQ. V was shortened by 0 bases and J by 4 bases, with 7 bases between the two germline ends. The chain's CDR3 is CASSLGGSTGELFF. The CDR3 DNA reads TGCGCCAGCAGCTTGGGAGGCAGCACCGGGGAGCTGTTTTTT.

J is TRBJ2-7 and V is TRBV6-1, with D hard to call. The CDR3 runs to 14 residues. The V and J ends lost 1 base and 7 bases respectively, with 14 bases between them. Germline lookup yields CDR1 MNHNS and CDR2 SASEGT. For the CDR3, the DNA is TGTGCCAGCAGTGAAGGCCCCACGGCGGAAGAGCAGTACTTC. Its translation: CASSEGPTAEEQYF.

This chain connects TRBV5-8 to TRBJ2-4; TRBD1 agrees at 8 bases. The CDR3 length is 15 residues. Germline lookup yields CDR1 SGHTS and CDR2 YDEGEE. V shed 0 bases and J 7 bases; nucleotides not matched to a gene: 6. This CDR3 reads CASSLEDRVMNIQYF. In DNA, the CDR3 is TGTGCCAGCAGCTTGGAGGACAGGGTAATGAACATTCAGTACTTC.

The V gene is TRBV4-2, the J gene TRBJ1-2; D call uncertain. Trimming took 4 bases from V and 3 from J, leaving 9 bases between them. The CDR3 sequence is 13 residues long. The germline gives CDR1 LGHNA, CDR2 YNFKEQ. The DNA for the CDR3 is TGTGCCAGCAGCCCAGCGCCAGACTATGGCTACACCTTC. Its protein is CASSPAPDYGYTF.

This chain joins TRBV25-1 and TRBJ2-1, with D possibly TRBD1 on 6 matching bases. V shed 2 bases and J shed 2 bases, with 13 bases lying between them. This CDR3 contains 16 residues. Germline CDR1 and CDR2: MGHDK and SYGVNS. The CDR3 loop reads CASSEKTGTTYNEQFF. As DNA, the CDR3 is TGTGCCAGCAGTGAAAAGACAGGAACCACCTACAATGAGCAGTTCTTC.

This clone was seen more than once but under ten times. The chain couples TRBV18 to TRBJ2-7; the match to TRBD1 covers 7 bases. Germline values: CDR1 KGHSH, CDR2 LQKENI. V shed 3 bases, J shed 2 bases, and the junction held 4 bases outside the gene matches. The CDR3 is 14 residues long. The CDR3 DNA reads as TGTGCCAGCTCACCCGGACAGGAGACCTACGAGCAGTACTTC. This sequence encodes CASSPGQETYEQYF.

V usage is TRBV11-2 and J usage is TRBJ1-1; 8 bases are a match to TRBD1. Germline lookup yields CDR1 SGHAT and CDR2 FQNNGV. With 1 base clipped from V and 3 bases from J, the junction kept 13 bases outside the gene matches. CDR3 length equals 18 residues. CDR3 DNA: TGTGCCAGCAGCTTAGGGGGGATACGACAGGGGTGGGACACTGAAGCTTTCTTT. It specifies CASSLGGIRQGWDTEAFF.

The V call is TRBV18, the J call TRBJ2-7, with 8 bases lining up with TRBD2. With 6 bases clipped from V and 3 bases from J, the junction kept 13 bases outside the gene matches. The length of the CDR3 is 16 residues. The germline gives CDR1 KGHSH, CDR2 LQKENI. CDR3 sequence reads: CASSINGGGTNYEQYF. Here the CDR3 DNA reads TGTGCCAGCTCCATCAACGGGGGGGGGACGAACTACGAGCAGTACTTC.

The V call is TRBV2, the J call TRBJ1-6; D uncertain. V lost 4 bases to trimming and J lost 2 bases, with 12 bases between them. The CDR3 runs 16 residues. CDR1 is SNHLY and CDR2 is FYNNEI in the germline V gene. CDR3 protein: CASSVSGGTYNSPLHF. The CDR3 DNA is TGTGCCAGCAGTGTCAGTGGAGGAACCTATAATTCACCCCTCCACTTT.

This chain links TRBV6-5 with TRBJ2-7, with D hard to call. The CDR3 sequence is 10 residues long. Germline loops: CDR1 MNHEY, CDR2 SVGAGI. Trimming stripped 7 bases from V and 4 bases from J, with 5 bases between. CDR3 in DNA: TGTGCCAGCACGGGTTACGAGCAGTACTTC. Protein product: CASTGYEQYF.